The subject of this entry is one T cell receptor beta chain. Its antigen is undetermined. The trim removed 2 bases at V and 4 bases at J, leaving 6 bases unmatched. Germline V gene lookup returns CDR1 SQVTM and CDR2 ANQGSEA. The CDR3 is 14 residues long. This entry belongs to a study of T cells in tumors after PD-1 blockade. Study details: Some patients also took daily vismodegib 150 mg during anti-PD-1 treatment. General study results and limits: Clonal replacement appeared only between pre- and post-treatment samples. In squamous cell carcinoma, around 50% of expanded exhausted clones were novel versus about 28% of other expanded CD8+ clones. Roughly 40% of tumor TCR clonotypes were also found in blood.

Repertoires were generated with immunoSEQ multiplex PCR, while TCRdb's copy carries only in-frame clones and drops some. The sample gives about 13,000 clones, roughly 60% of which show up once; 26% is in the top ten. The material was tumor tissue, obtained before anti-PD-1 treatment. This chain connects TRBV29-1 to TRBJ2-5, with 8 positions matching TRBD2. The sequence came from a human donor with cutaneous squamous cell carcinoma. The CDR3 is CSVEKWTSIETQYF. In nucleotides, the CDR3 is TGCAGCGTTGAAAAGTGGACTAGCATAGAGACCCAGTACTTC.